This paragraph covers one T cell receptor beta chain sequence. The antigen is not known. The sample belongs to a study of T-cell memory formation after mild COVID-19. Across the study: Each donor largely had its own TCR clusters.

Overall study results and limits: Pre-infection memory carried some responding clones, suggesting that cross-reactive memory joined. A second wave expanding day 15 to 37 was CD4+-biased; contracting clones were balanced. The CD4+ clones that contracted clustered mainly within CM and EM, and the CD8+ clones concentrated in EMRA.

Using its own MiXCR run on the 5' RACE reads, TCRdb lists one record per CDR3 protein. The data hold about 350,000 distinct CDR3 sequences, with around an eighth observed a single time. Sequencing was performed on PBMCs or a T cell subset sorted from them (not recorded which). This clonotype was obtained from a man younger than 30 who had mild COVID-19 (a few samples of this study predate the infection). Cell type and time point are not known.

The CDR3 protein is CASSQGFEQYV. The CDR3 nucleotides are TGCGCCAGCAGCCAGGGGTTCGAGCAGTACGTC. This chain uses TRBV4-1 with TRBJ2-7; D remains unclear. The CDR3 spans 11 residues. Trimming took 3 bases from V and 6 from J, leaving 6 bases between them. In germline, CDR1 is MGHRA, CDR2 YSYEKL.